The entry below gives a single TCR beta chain sequence along with its context. This sample was taken from a study of T-cell reconstitution after alpha-beta-depleted transplantation in children. Unique molecular identifiers were used in preparing the TCRbeta library. TCRdb recomputed calls from the PCR reads with MiXCR, one row per CDR3 protein. The data contain over 400,000 distinct CDR3 sequences, roughly an eighth of them singletons. The receptor comes from a human donor who donated a stem cell graft to a child with combined immunodeficiency. The source was PBMCs from the stem cell graft donor, collected from the stem cell graft.

The CDR3 protein is CASSSRLASNTGELFF. The CDR3 DNA sequence: TGTGCCAGCAGCTCCCGACTAGCTTCTAACACCGGGGAGCTGTTTTTT. The chain links TRBV21-1 to TRBJ2-2; the table's D call, TRBD2, has no DNA check behind it. TRBV21-1 is labeled a pseudogene. This CDR3 has 16 residues.